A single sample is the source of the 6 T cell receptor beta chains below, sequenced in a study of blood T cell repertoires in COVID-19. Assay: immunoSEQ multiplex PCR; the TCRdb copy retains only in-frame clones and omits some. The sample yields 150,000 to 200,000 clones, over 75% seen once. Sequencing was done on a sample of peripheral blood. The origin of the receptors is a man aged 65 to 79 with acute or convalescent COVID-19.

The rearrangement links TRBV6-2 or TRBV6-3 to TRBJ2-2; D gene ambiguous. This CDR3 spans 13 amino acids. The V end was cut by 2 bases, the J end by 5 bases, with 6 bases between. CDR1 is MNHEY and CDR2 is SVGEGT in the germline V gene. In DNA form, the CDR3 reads TGTGCCAGCAGTTACCCCTATACCGGGGAGCTGTTTTTT. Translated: CASSYPYTGELFF.

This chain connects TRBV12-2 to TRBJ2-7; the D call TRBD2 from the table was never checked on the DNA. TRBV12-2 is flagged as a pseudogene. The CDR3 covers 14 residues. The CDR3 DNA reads TGTGCAAGTCGCTCCCCTCTCGAGGCCTACGAGCAGTACTTC. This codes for CASRSPLEAYEQYF.

The CDR3 nucleotides read TGTGCCAGCAGCCTCGTTCCGGGTCCCGAGGTCGGTGAGCAGTTCTTC. Its protein product is CASSLVPGPEVGEQFF. This sequence joins TRBV7-2 and TRBJ2-1, with D unresolved. The length of the CDR3 is 16 residues. Germline V gene lookup returns CDR1 SGHTA and CDR2 FQGNSA. Trimming removed 5 bases at V and 9 bases at J, with 23 bases between.

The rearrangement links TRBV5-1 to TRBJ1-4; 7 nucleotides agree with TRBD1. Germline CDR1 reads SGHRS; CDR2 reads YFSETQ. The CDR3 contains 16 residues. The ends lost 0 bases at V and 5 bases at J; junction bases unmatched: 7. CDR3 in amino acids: CASSLARGAKNEKLFF. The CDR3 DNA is TGCGCCAGCAGCTTGGCCAGGGGGGCCAAGAATGAAAAACTGTTTTTT.

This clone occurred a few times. CDR3 protein: CASSPDGTGYSPLHF. In DNA form, the CDR3 reads TGTGCCAGCTCACCGGACGGGACAGGGTATTCACCCCTCCACTTT. The chain joins TRBV18 to TRBJ1-6, with 9 bases aligning to TRBD1. The CDR3 runs 15 residues. With 3 bases clipped from V and 8 bases from J, the junction kept 5 bases outside the gene matches. Per the germline V gene, CDR1 is KGHSH and CDR2 is LQKENI.

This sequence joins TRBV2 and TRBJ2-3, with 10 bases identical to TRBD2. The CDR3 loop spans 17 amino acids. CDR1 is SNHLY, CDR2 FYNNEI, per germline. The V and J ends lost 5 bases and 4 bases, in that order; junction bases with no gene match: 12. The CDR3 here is CASSFSVLAGDPDTQYF. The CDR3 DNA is TGTGCCAGCAGTTTTAGCGTCCTAGCGGGAGACCCAGATACGCAGTATTTT.